This record looks at one TCR beta chain sequence and its context. What it recognizes is unknown. The data belong to a study of cytomegalovirus exposure and HLA in healthy donors. The study sampled nominally healthy donors, though unrecorded immune exposures were likely. This PCR relied on a set of 60 Vbeta primers and 13 Jbeta primers. Assay: immunoSEQ multiplex PCR; the TCRdb copy retains only in-frame clones and omits some. The sample consists of some 140,000 clones, roughly 80% of them appearing once. The CDR3 has 16 amino acids. The germline V gene has CDR1 WNHNN and CDR2 SYGVQD (reference sequence). V dropped 6 bases and J dropped 0 bases, with 17 bases sitting between them. Study observations and caveats: Associated with HLA alleles at 0.05 false discovery rate in a later analysis were some 16,000 TCR beta sequences. Available immune exposure information covered CMV serostatus only.

The sequence was collected from a man aged 30-40 years in good health and CMV-seronegative. The rearrangement uses TRBV10-1 and TRBJ1-1, with a tentative D call TRBD1 (6 bases). Material: PBMCs. CDR3: CASRYWGGGMNTEAFF. For the CDR3, the DNA is TGCGCCAGCAGGTACTGGGGCGGGGGCATGAACACTGAAGCTTTCTTT.